This T cell receptor (beta chain) was obtained from a study of PD-1 blockade in mismatch repair-deficient tumors. Study observations and caveats: Tumor-resident clones, often absent from pretreatment blood, expanded after pembrolizumab and then contracted.

The CDR3 spans 15 residues. Per the germline V gene, CDR1 is SGDLS and CDR2 is YYNGEE. Trimming took off 4 bases at V and 0 bases at J, with 10 bases between the two ends. Libraries were prepared by immunoSEQ multiplex PCR; TCRdb keeps only in-frame clonotypes and omits some of them. The sample records more than 90,000 clones, over 65% being singletons. With regard to this clone: Its antigen is not identified.

TCR sequencing covered a few patients who responded to pembrolizumab. The sequence came from an adult with mismatch repair-deficient cancer. The J gene is TRBJ1-4, the V gene TRBV9; D gene uncertain. The source material was peripheral blood, sampled 60 weeks after starting pembrolizumab. The CDR3: CASSPQVATNEKLFF. CDR3 sequence (DNA): TGTGCCAGCAGCCCTCAGGTAGCAACTAATGAAAAACTGTTTTTT.